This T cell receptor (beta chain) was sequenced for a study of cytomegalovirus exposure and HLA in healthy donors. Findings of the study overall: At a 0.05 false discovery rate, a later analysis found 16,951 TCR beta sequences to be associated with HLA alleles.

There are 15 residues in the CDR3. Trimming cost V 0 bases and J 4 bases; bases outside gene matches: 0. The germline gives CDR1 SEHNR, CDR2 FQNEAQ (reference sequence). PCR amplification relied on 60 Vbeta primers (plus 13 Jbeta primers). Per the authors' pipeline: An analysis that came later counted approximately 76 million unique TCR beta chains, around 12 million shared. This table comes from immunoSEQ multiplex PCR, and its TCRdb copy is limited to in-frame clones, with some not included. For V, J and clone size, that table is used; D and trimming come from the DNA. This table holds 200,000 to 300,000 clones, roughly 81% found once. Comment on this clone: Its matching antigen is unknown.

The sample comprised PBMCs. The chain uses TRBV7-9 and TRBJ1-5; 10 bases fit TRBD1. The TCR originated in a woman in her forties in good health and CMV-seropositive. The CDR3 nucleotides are TGTGCCAGCAGCTTAGCGGGACAGGGGAATCAGCCCCAGCATTTT. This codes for CASSLAGQGNQPQHF.